Below, 2 T cell receptor beta chains from the same sample are listed, as sequenced in a study of response to subunit inactivated influenza vaccine. TCRdb re-derived calls from the RT-PCR reads in MiXCR, one entry per CDR3 protein. The sample has hundreds of thousands of distinct CDR3 sequences; around 11% are singletons. This same sample was also taken into another study, of T cells expressing NK-cell markers. From that study: A 5'RACE template switching approach incorporating UMIs was used to make TCR beta cDNA.

This material consisted of PBMCs from blood, taken on the day of vaccination. The receptors stem from a man in his fifties or sixties who received an inactivated influenza vaccine.

The sample holds a few counts of this clonotype. The V gene is TRBV15, the J gene TRBJ2-4; D uncertain. V was clipped by 0 bases and J by 1 base, with 13 bases between them. The CDR3 runs 17 residues. From germline, CDR1 is LNHNV and CDR2 YYDKDF (reference sequence). CDR3 in DNA: TGTGCCACCAGCAGAGAAGACAAAGCCGGCGCCAAAAACATTCAGTACTTC. This translates into CATSREDKAGAKNIQYF.

Turning to this clonotype: One end of the junction is discordant with germline, which a read error may explain. This chain joins TRBV24-1 and TRBJ2-2; the D gene is possibly TRBD2 (6 bases). Germline V gene data show CDR1 as KGHDR and CDR2 as SFDVKD. This CDR3 region has 14 residues. The CDR3 DNA is TGTGCCACCGGCCTTGGGACGAACATCGGGGGGCTGTTTTTT. The encoded protein is CATGLGTNIGGLFF.